This entry lists 3 T cell receptor beta chains sequenced from one sample in a study of T cells after yellow fever vaccination. Each CDR3 protein is one row after TCRdb ran MiXCR on the 5' RACE reads. Seen here are about 340,000 distinct CDR3 sequences, under 15% observed once, and the top ten hold more than 3%. Sequencing used CD4+ T cells sorted from PBMCs, obtained 15 days after the yellow fever booster vaccination. These TCRs come from a young man who received the YFV17D yellow fever vaccine.

This CDR3 is CASSPQHGLSVGTQYF. As DNA, the CDR3 is TGTGCCAGCAGCCCACAACACGGACTATCGGTCGGGACGCAGTATTTT. The chain has TRBV7-2 and TRBJ2-3, with D perhaps matching TRBD2 (6 bases). V was trimmed by 5 bases and J by 9 bases, leaving 24 bases between them. Germline V gene data show CDR1 as SGHTA and CDR2 as FQGNSA. This CDR3 is 16 amino acids long.

This clonotype was detected only a few times. The chain links TRBV12-3 or TRBV12-4 to TRBJ1-6; D is unclear. The CDR3 is made up of 13 amino acids. The V end lost 3 bases, the J end lost 7 bases, and 7 bases lay between the germline ends. The CDR3 reads CASSFPGNSPLHF. Here the CDR3 DNA reads TGTGCCAGCAGTTTTCCGGGGAATTCACCCCTCCACTTT.

This chain joins TRBV4-3 and TRBJ1-6, with 10 bases fitting TRBD1. The germline CDR1 and CDR2 sequences are LGHNA and YSLEER. V was clipped by 2 bases and J by 6 bases; unmatched bases: 4. The CDR3 consists of 16 residues. CDR3 DNA sequence: TGCGCCAGCAGCCAAAGACAGGGGGCGATTAATTCACCCCTCCACTTT. This sequence encodes CASSQRQGAINSPLHF.